Below, 23 T cell receptor beta chains from the same sample are listed, as sequenced in a study of Graves' ophthalmopathy and Graves' hyperthyroidism. CDR3 regions of TCR beta were amplified from RNA transcripts. The workflow started with a first-round RT-PCR run with HTBI primers and then moved on to a second-round multiplex PCR. TCRdb processed the multiplex PCR reads anew with MiXCR; each CDR3 protein has one entry. The sample carries over 200,000 distinct CDR3 sequences, under 30% recorded once. The material sequenced was peripheral blood. The source is a man aged 50 to 59 with Graves' ophthalmopathy.

This clonotype was counted ten times or more. This rearrangement joins TRBV12-3 or TRBV12-4 to TRBJ1-1, with unresolved D. The CDR3 has 13 amino acids. Trimming cost V 8 bases and J 4 bases, with 14 bases left between them. CDR3 bases: TGTGCCAGCCTGGCCCCAGAGGGCACTGAAGCTTTCTTT. Amino acid sequence: CASLAPEGTEAFF.

This clonotype occurred many times. The CDR3 DNA sequence: TGTGCCAGTAGTATCGAAGGAGACTACTTGAACACTGAAGCTTTCTTT. It specifies CASSIEGDYLNTEAFF. J is TRBJ1-1 and V is TRBV19, with D uncertain. The CDR3 length is 16 residues. Trimming took off 3 bases at V and 0 bases at J, with 14 bases between the two ends. Germline assignment: CDR1 LNHDA and CDR2 SQIVND (reference sequence).

In this sample, this clonotype turned up many times. The CDR3 protein is CASSLLSGNTGELFF. DNA for the CDR3: TGTGCCAGCAGCTTGCTTAGCGGGAACACCGGGGAGCTGTTTTTT. The V and J genes are TRBV7-8 and TRBJ2-2, with a weak D call TRBD2 (6 bases). Germline V lookup: CDR1 SGHVS, CDR2 FQNEAQ. Trimming took 3 bases from V and 1 from J, leaving 9 bases between them. This CDR3 is 15 amino acids long.

This clonotype was observed at least ten times. The rearrangement joins TRBV29-1 to TRBJ1-1, with D possibly matching TRBD1 (5 bases). This CDR3 spans 14 amino acids. Germline lookup yields CDR1 SQVTM and CDR2 ANQGSEA. V lost 4 bases to trimming and J lost 2 bases, with 14 bases between them. The CDR3 protein is CSVGGRAINTEAFF. The CDR3, as DNA: TGCAGCGTTGGTGGCAGGGCTATTAACACTGAAGCTTTCTTT.

This clonotype was seen ten or more times. The chain couples TRBV6-5 to TRBJ1-2; D unclear. CDR1 is MNHEY and CDR2 is SVGAGI in the germline V gene. Trimming pared 6 bases from V and 4 bases from J, leaving 15 bases between. The CDR3 is 14 residues long. The CDR3 here is CASSYPGSVYGYTF. In DNA, the CDR3 is TGTGCCAGCAGCTACCCGGGCTCAGTCTATGGCTACACCTTC.

This clonotype was counted many times. The chain has TRBV10-3 and TRBJ2-6, with D possibly matching TRBD2 (5 bases). Germline V gives CDR1 ENHRY, CDR2 SYGVKD. This CDR3 has 16 amino acids. V lost 7 bases, J lost 0 bases, and 13 bases lay in between. The CDR3 DNA sequence: TGTGCCATCAAAAGAGAGGGCGGCTCTGGGGCCAACGTCCTGACTTTC. Protein product: CAIKREGGSGANVLTF.

This clonotype came up many times. V is TRBV28 and J is TRBJ2-7; a possible D gene is TRBD1 (6 bases). This CDR3 is 15 amino acids long. Looked up from germline, CDR1 is MDHEN and CDR2 is SYDVKM. With 0 bases removed from V and 3 bases from J, the gap between germline ends came to 12 bases. As DNA, the CDR3 is TGTGCCAGCAGTTTATGGGACAGTACCCACTACGAGCAGTACTTC. It yields the protein CASSLWDSTHYEQYF. The variable domain in full, completed from reference TRBV28 and TRBJ2-7, reads DVKVTQSSRYLVKRTGEKVFLECVQDMDHENMFWYRQDPGLGLRLIYFSYDVKMKEKGDIPEGYSVSREKKERFSLILESASTNQTSMYLCASSLWDSTHYEQYFGPGTRLTVT.

This clonotype was seen at least ten times. The chain couples TRBV12-3 or TRBV12-4 to TRBJ2-3, with no clear D. The CDR3 has 15 residues. Trimming cost V 5 bases and J 5 bases, with 17 bases left between them. The CDR3 spells CASSPRAQLGDTQYF. Written as DNA, the CDR3 is TGTGCCAGCAGTCCCCGGGCCCAGCTGGGAGATACGCAGTATTTT.

CDR3 sequence reads: CASSYSTGLEQYF. DNA of the CDR3: TGTGCCAGCAGTTACTCGACAGGCCTCGAGCAGTACTTC. This chain links TRBV6-5 with TRBJ2-7, with D perhaps TRBD1 (6 bases). The CDR3 is 13 residues long. V was clipped by 0 bases and J by 6 bases, with 9 bases between them. Germline V gene sequence: CDR1 MNHEY, CDR2 SVGAGI.

The sample holds many counts of this clonotype. The chain recombines TRBV6-5 with TRBJ2-7, with D unclear. Trimming removed 0 bases at V and 2 bases at J, with 5 bases between. Germline assignment: CDR1 MNHEY and CDR2 SVGAGI. The CDR3 has 13 residues. DNA of the CDR3: TGTGCCAGCAGTTACTCATCAGCCTACGAGCAGTACTTC. Encoded protein: CASSYSSAYEQYF.

This clonotype was recorded many times. The V and J genes are TRBV6-4 and TRBJ2-5, with 10 bases matching TRBD2. The trim removed 4 bases at V and 4 bases at J, leaving 18 bases unmatched. Germline-derived CDR1 and CDR2 are MRHNA and SNTAGT. The CDR3 extends over 19 amino acids. CDR3 in DNA: TGTGCCAGCAGTGTAACTAGCGGGATAGATATCCCCTCCCGAGAGACCCAGTACTTC. Translation gives CASSVTSGIDIPSRETQYF.

This clonotype was recorded many times. The V and J genes are TRBV12-3 or TRBV12-4 and TRBJ2-5, with TRBD2 as a possible D gene (5 bases). This CDR3 contains 15 residues. V lost 7 bases to trimming and J lost 4 bases, with 19 bases between them. CDR3 nucleotides: TGTGCCAGCACTGCGAGAGGGAGTAGAGGAGAGACCCAGTACTTC. Translating gives CASTARGSRGETQYF.

This clonotype showed up many times. This rearrangement joins TRBV19 to TRBJ2-2, with D possibly TRBD2 on 7 matching bases. Germline-derived CDR1 and CDR2 are LNHDA and SQIVND (reference sequence). The CDR3 length is 15 residues. The V and J ends lost 6 bases and 1 base respectively, with 12 bases between them. This chain's CDR3 is CASRWGGQNTGELFF. DNA for the CDR3: TGTGCCAGTAGATGGGGGGGCCAGAACACCGGGGAGCTGTTTTTT.

This clonotype was seen many times. V is TRBV5-6 and J is TRBJ1-1; D might be TRBD1 (6 bases). Between the trimmed V and J ends, which lost 4 bases and 11 bases, there was a span of 12 bases. CDR3 length: 11 residues. CDR1 SGHDT and CDR2 YYEEEE come from the germline V gene. The CDR3 nucleotides are TGTGCCAGCAGCGCCAGGGGTGAGGCTTTCTTT. It is translated as CASSARGEAFF.

The sample holds one count of this clonotype. The chain combines TRBV6-1 with TRBJ2-5; D might be TRBD1 (5 bases). The CDR3 has 14 residues. Trimming took 0 bases from V and 5 from J, leaving 10 bases between them. Germline V gene sequence: CDR1 MNHNS, CDR2 SASEGT. The CDR3 region has the DNA TGTGCCAGCAGTGAAGCTACAGGTTTTGAGACCCAGTACTTC. This gives the protein CASSEATGFETQYF.

The chain employs TRBV5-1 and TRBJ1-1; TRBD1 is a possible D gene (5 bases). In germline, CDR1 is SGHRS, CDR2 YFSETQ. CDR3 length: 14 amino acids. Trimming cost V 2 bases and J 1 base, with 9 bases left between them. The CDR3 loop is CASSFREANTEAFF. As DNA, the CDR3 is TGCGCCAGCAGCTTCAGGGAAGCGAACACTGAAGCTTTCTTT.

The chain is built from TRBV7-2 and TRBJ1-1; 7 bases map to TRBD1. After removal of 0 bases from V and 10 bases from J, the junction contained 5 bases not matched to a gene. Germline CDR1 is SGHTA and CDR2 is FQGNSA. The CDR3 runs to 13 residues. This CDR3 is CASSLAGGEGAFF. The CDR3 nucleotides are TGTGCCAGCAGCTTAGCAGGGGGCGAGGGAGCTTTCTTT.

The sample holds a few counts of this clonotype. The chain combines TRBV6-1 with TRBJ1-5; D gene uncertain. CDR3 length equals 12 residues. V dropped 10 bases and J dropped 9 bases, with 16 bases sitting between them. CDR1 is MNHNS and CDR2 is SASEGT in the germline V gene. The CDR3 bases are TGTGCCATCGGCCCCGCCGGGTGGCCCCAGCATTTT. It encodes CAIGPAGWPQHF.

This clonotype came up many times. The rearrangement uses TRBV29-1 and TRBJ2-3, with D possibly called TRBD1 or TRBD2 (6 bases each). In germline, CDR1 is SQVTM, CDR2 ANQGSEA. The CDR3 length is 12 residues. Trimming shortened V by 3 bases and J by 4 bases, and 8 bases separated the two germline ends. The CDR3 DNA follows: TGCAGCGTTGATGGGGGGCCAGATACGCAGTATTTT. Encoded protein: CSVDGGPDTQYF.

V gene TRBV12-3 or TRBV12-4 combines with J gene TRBJ1-1, with D possibly being TRBD1 (5 bases). The CDR3 sequence is 13 residues long. Trimming left V 6 bases short and J 4 bases short, with 12 bases between. The DNA of the CDR3 is TGTGCCAGCAGATCCCAAGGGGTCACTGAAGCTTTCTTT. Amino acids: CASRSQGVTEAFF.

This clonotype was detected ten times or more. This chain uses TRBV28 with TRBJ1-1; D is undetermined. Trimming removed 10 bases at V and 2 bases at J, with 20 bases between. CDR3 length: 15 amino acids. Germline V gene lookup returns CDR1 MDHEN and CDR2 SYDVKM. The CDR3 DNA reads as TGTGCCACGAACAGACAAGCGACCCCAAACACTGAAGCTTTCTTT. As protein: CATNRQATPNTEAFF. The whole variable domain, filled in from reference TRBV28 and TRBJ1-1, reads DVKVTQSSRYLVKRTGEKVFLECVQDMDHENMFWYRQDPGLGLRLIYFSYDVKMKEKGDIPEGYSVSREKKERFSLILESASTNQTSMYLCATNRQATPNTEAFFGQGTRLTVV.

This clonotype was picked up many times. The chain links TRBV7-2 to TRBJ2-7, with a weak D call TRBD1 (6 bases). This CDR3 spans 15 amino acids. Germline V gives CDR1 SGHTA, CDR2 FQGNSA. V was cut by 1 base and J by 3 bases, with 13 bases left in between. DNA for the CDR3: TGTGCCAGCAGCTTAGGGCTGGACAGCGTCTACGAGCAGTACTTC. Translating it yields CASSLGLDSVYEQYF.

In its sample, this clonotype was seen once. J is TRBJ1-1 and V is TRBV6-1; D is possibly TRBD1 (5 bases). This CDR3 contains 12 residues. The germline CDR1 and CDR2 sequences are MNHNS and SASEGT. Trimming left V 4 bases short and J 7 bases short, with 10 bases between. CDR3 nucleotides: TGTGCCAGCAGTGTGGGGCCGGGTGAAGCTTTCTTT. The encoded protein is CASSVGPGEAFF.